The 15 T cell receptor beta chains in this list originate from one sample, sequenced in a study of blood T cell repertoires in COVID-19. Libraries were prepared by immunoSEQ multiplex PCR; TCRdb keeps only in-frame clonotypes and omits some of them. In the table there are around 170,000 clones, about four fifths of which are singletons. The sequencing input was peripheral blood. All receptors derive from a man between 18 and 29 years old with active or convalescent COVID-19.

CDR3 loop: CASSLEIAYTDTQYF. The CDR3 bases are TGTGCCAGCAGCTTAGAGATCGCCTACACAGATACGCAGTATTTT. This chain connects TRBV7-2 to TRBJ2-3; D is uncertain. CDR1 is SGHTA, CDR2 FQGNSA, per germline. The CDR3 has 15 amino acids. Trimming removed 1 base at V and 2 bases at J, with 10 bases between. Supplemented by reference TRBV7-2 and TRBJ2-3, the full variable domain reads GAGVSQSPSNKVTEKGKDVELRCDPISGHTALYWYRQSLGQGLEFLIYFQGNSAPDKSGLPSDRFSAERTGGSVSTLTIQRTQQEDSAVYLCASSLEIAYTDTQYFGPGTRLTVL.

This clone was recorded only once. CDR3 DNA sequence: TGTGCCAGCAGACGAGACCGGACAGGGGTCACTGAAGCTTTCTTT. This sequence encodes CASRRDRTGVTEAFF. This chain connects TRBV11-3 to TRBJ1-1, with 9 bases matching TRBD1. Germline V lookup: CDR1 SGHNT, CDR2 YENEEA. V shed 6 bases, J shed 4 bases, and the junction held 9 bases outside the gene matches. The CDR3 runs to 15 residues. Full variable domain (missing parts from reference TRBV11-3 and TRBJ1-1): EAGVVQSPRYKIIEKKQPVAFWCNPISGHNTLYWYLQNLGQGPELLIRYENEEAVDDSQLPKDRFSAERLKGVDSTLKIQPAELGDSAVYLCASRRDRTGVTEAFFGQGTRLTVV.

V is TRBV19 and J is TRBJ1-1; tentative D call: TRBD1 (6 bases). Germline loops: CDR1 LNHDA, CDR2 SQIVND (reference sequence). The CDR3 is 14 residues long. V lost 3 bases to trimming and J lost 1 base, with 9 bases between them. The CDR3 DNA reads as TGTGCCAGTAGTATGGGAGGGGGGAACACTGAAGCTTTCTTT. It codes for CASSMGGGNTEAFF.

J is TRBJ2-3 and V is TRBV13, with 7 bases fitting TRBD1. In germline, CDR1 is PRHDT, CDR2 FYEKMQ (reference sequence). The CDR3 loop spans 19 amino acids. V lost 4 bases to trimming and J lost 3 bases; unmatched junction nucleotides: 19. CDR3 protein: CASSSVLSTGSVGTDTQYF. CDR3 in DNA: TGTGCCAGCAGCTCCGTTCTATCGACAGGGTCGGTGGGTACAGATACGCAGTATTTT.

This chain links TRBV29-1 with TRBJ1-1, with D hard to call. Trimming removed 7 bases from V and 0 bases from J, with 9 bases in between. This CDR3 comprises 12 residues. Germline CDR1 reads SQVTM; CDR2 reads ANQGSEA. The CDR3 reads CSGLEVNTEAFF. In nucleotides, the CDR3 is TGCAGCGGGCTAGAGGTGAACACTGAAGCTTTCTTT.

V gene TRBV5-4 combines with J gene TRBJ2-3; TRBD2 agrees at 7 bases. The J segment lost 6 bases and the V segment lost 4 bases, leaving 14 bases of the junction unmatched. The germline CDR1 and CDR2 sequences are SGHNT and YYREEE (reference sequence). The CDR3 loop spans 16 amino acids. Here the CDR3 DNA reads TGTGCCAGCAGCCTCCCGGGGACTAAAACGTGGGATACGCAGTATTTT. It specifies CASSLPGTKTWDTQYF.

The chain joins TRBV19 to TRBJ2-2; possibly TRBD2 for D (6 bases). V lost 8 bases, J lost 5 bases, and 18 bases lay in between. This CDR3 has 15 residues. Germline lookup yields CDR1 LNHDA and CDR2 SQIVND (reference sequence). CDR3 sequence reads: CASSPREGRTGELFF. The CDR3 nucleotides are TGTGCCAGTTCGCCCCGGGAAGGGAGGACCGGGGAGCTGTTTTTT.

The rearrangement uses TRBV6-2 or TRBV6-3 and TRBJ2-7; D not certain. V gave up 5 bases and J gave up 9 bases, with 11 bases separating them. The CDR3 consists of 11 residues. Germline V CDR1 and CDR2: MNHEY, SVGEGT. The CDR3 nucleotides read TGTGCCAGCAGTCACATGCGAGGGCAGTACTTC. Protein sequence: CASSHMRGQYF.

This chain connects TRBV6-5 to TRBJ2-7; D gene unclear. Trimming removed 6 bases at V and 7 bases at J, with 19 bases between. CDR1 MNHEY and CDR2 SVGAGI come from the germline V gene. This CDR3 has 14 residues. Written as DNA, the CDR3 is TGTGCCAGCAGCCCAACGGTGAGGCCTCGGGAGCAGTACTTC. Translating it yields CASSPTVRPREQYF.

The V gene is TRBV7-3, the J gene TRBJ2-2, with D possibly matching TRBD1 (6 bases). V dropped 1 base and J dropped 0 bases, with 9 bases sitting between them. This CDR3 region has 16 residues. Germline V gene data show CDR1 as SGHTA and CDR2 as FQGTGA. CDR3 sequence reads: CASSLIGQTNTGELFF. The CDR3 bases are TGTGCCAGCAGCTTAATAGGACAGACGAACACCGGGGAGCTGTTTTTT.

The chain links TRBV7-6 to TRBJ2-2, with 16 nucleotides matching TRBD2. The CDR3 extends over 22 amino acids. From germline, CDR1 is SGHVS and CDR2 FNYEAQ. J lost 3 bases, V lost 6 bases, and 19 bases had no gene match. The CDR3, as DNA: TGTGCCAGCAGATCTAGCGGAACTATTCCGGGACTAGCGGGAGGGGACACCGGGGAGCTGTTTTTT. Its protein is CASRSSGTIPGLAGGDTGELFF.

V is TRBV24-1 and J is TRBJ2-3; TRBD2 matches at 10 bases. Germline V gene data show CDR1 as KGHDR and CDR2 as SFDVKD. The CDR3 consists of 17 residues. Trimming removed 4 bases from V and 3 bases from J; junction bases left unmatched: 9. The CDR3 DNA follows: TGTGCCACCAGTGAAGACGTAGCGGGAGGTAGGACAGATACGCAGTATTTT. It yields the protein CATSEDVAGGRTDTQYF.

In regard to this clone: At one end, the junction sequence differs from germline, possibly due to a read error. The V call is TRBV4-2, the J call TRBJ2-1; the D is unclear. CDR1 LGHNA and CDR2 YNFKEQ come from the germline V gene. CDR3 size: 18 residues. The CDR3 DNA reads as TGTGCCAGCAGCCCCTACCTAGGAGCCAACCCTGCATACACTGAGCAGTTCTTC. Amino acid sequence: CASSPYLGANPAYTEQFF.

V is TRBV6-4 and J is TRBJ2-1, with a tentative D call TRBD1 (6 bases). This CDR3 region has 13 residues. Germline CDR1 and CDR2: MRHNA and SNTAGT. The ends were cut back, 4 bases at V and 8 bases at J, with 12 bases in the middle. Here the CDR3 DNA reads TGTGCCAGCAGTGCCACAGGGTTACATGAGCAGTTCTTC. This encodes CASSATGLHEQFF.

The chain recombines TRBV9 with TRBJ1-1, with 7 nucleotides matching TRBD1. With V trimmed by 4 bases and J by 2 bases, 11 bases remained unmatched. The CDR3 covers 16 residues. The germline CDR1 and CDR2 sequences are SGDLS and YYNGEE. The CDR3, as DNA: TGTGCCAGCAGCAAGGGGGCTGCGCAATTTAACACTGAAGCTTTCTTT. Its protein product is CASSKGAAQFNTEAFF. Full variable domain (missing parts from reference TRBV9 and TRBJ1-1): DSGVTQTPKHLITATGQRVTLRCSPRSGDLSVYWYQQSLDQGLQFLIQYYNGEERAKGNILERFSAQQFPDLHSELNLSSLELGDSALYFCASSKGAAQFNTEAFFGQGTRLTVV.